The rows below give T cell receptor beta chains drawn from one sample of a study of T cell responses to AZD1222 COVID-19 vaccine. Sequencing was performed with immunoSEQ multiplex PCR; in TCRdb, only in-frame clones are kept and a portion is missing. The sample yields more than 75,000 clones, roughly four fifths seen once. The source material was peripheral blood, sampled 28 days after the second AZD1222 dose. These receptors were collected from an adult who received the AZD1222 COVID-19 vaccine. The CDR3 runs from the conserved cysteine through the conserved F or W. The order of the fields is clone size, J gene, V gene, D gene, CDR3 DNA, CDR3 protein. The D gene is left open where the match is weak. Clone size is not always given. Where it is, it says once, few, many or a class for expanded clones.

.,TRBJ2-1,TRBV7-2,TRBD2,TGTGCCAGCAGCTTAGACAGCGGGAATAATGAGCAGTTCTTC,CASSLDSGNNEQFF
once,TRBJ2-5,TRBV7-6,.,TGTGCCAGCAGCCCCGACACAGCGAACCAAGAGACCCAGTACTTC,CASSPDTANQETQYF
few,TRBJ2-7,TRBV18,TRBD2,TGTGCCAGCTCGCTGGGACTAGCGGAGACCTACGAGCAGTACTTC,CASSLGLAETYEQYF
.,TRBJ1-1,TRBV20-1,TRBD1,TGCAGTGCTAGTCCGGGACAGGGGAATGAAGCTTTCTTT,CSASPGQGNEAFF
.,TRBJ2-7,TRBV6-5,.,TGTGCCAGCGGTTCGGAGATAGAGCAGTACTTC,CASGSEIEQYF
.,TRBJ2-7,TRBV5-5,.,TGTGCCAGCAGCTTGGGGATCTACGAAGGCGAGCAGTACTTC,CASSLGIYEGEQYF
.,TRBJ2-7,TRBV5-1,.,TGCGCCAGCAGCTCCAGCTACGAGCAGTACTTC,CASSSSYEQYF
.,TRBJ2-1,TRBV2,.,TGTGCCAGCAGTGAGACCCCCGGCCCAGCGGTCGATGAGCAGTTCTTC,CASSETPGPAVDEQFF
.,TRBJ1-5,TRBV19,TRBD1,TGTGCCAGTAGCCGGGACAGAAATCAGCCCCAGCATTTT,CASSRDRNQPQHF
.,TRBJ2-7,TRBV20-1,TRBD1,TGCAGTGCTAGTTTTTACCCGGGACAGGGACATGACTACGAGCAGTACTTC,CSASFYPGQGHDYEQYF
.,TRBJ2-2,TRBV7-3,.,TGTGCCAGCAGCTTAGGGGGGAGTGAGCTGTTTTTT,CASSLGGSELFF
.,TRBJ1-2,TRBV6-5,TRBD1,TGTGCCAGCAGATCCGTTGGACAGGCTAGAGGCTACACCTTC,CASRSVGQARGYTF
few,TRBJ2-7,TRBV27,.,TGTGCCAGCAGCCAGCTACTAGGAAAAGGGAACGAGCAGTACTTC,CASSQLLGKGNEQYF
.,TRBJ2-3,TRBV1,.,TGCACCAGCAGCCAGGAGCGGGAGGACCCCCCCTCTAGCACAGATACGCAGTATTTT,CTSSQEREDPPSSTDTQYF